This TCR beta chain was sequenced during a study of control samples from healthy donors and cancer patients. The repertoire was sequenced with immunoSEQ multiplex PCR; TCRdb's copy has only in-frame clones and lacks some. This sample has over 200,000 clones, with more than 65% found just once. Sequencing was carried out using PBMCs. This TCR derives from a woman aged 60-75 years with lung cancer.

This CDR3 is CASSVEPGVYGYTF. The CDR3 nucleotides are TGTGCCAGCAGCGTAGAGCCAGGGGTCTATGGCTACACCTTC. V and J are TRBV9 and TRBJ1-2, with D possibly being TRBD1 (6 bases). This CDR3 has 14 residues. Trimming stripped 0 bases from V and 4 bases from J, with 10 bases between. From germline, CDR1 is SGDLS and CDR2 YYNGEE.